Listed below are T cell receptor beta chains from one sample, sequenced in a study of a mutant IDH1 vaccine in newly diagnosed glioma. No antigens are known for them. Generated by immunoSEQ multiplex PCR, the TCRdb table keeps only in-frame clones and is missing some. The repertoire holds about 62,000 clones, with roughly 90% as singletons. The source was PBMCs, collected from a glioma patient whose treatment included an IDH1 peptide vaccine. These receptors all stem from a man in his forties with glioma. The conserved cysteine and the conserved F or W are not part of the CDR3 here.

V: TRBV28
CDR3: ASSDKHRPPGELF

V: TRBV28
CDR3: ASSARTAEGNQPQH

V: TRBV18
CDR3: ASSPMGTNMNTEAF

V: TRBV11-2
CDR3: ASSPRESGGYT

V: TRBV5-1
CDR3: ASTPGQGNSIQY

V: TRBV7-2
CDR3: ASSLIYGYT

V: TRBV7-2
CDR3: ASSPGSGRGTGELF

V: TRBV5-1
CDR3: ASSLGQGSRNTEAF

V: TRBV4-1
CDR3: ASSQGFVDPRNTEAF

V: TRBV19
CDR3: ASSGTGGTPSNQPQH

V: TRBV19
CDR3: ASSMGTSGAGETQY

V: TRBV12-5
CDR3: ASAQTPDTRTDTQY

V: TRBV5-1
CDR3: ASSASEVGRGTGYT

V: TRBV9
CDR3: ASSPSWQAGANVLT

V: TRBV6-1
CDR3: ASEFTSGGPGELF

V: TRBV29-1
CDR3: SVPVAQIYNEQF

V: TRBV11-3
CDR3: ASSLRHGSGNTIY

V: TRBV28
CDR3: ASSSTLGNQPQH

V: TRBV19
CDR3: ASSIDPPGQGDSNQPQH

V: TRBV5-4
CDR3: ASSRDPDQPQH

V: TRBV19
CDR3: ASADGGVNTEAF

V: TRBV7-9
CDR3: ASSYVSGPTVWGANVLT

V: TRBV6-1
CDR3: ASSEWLAGYNEQF

V: TRBV19
CDR3: ATNPRRSSYNEQF

V: TRBV30
CDR3: AWNIWGPNQPQH

V: TRBV19
CDR3: ASTPRELNTGELF